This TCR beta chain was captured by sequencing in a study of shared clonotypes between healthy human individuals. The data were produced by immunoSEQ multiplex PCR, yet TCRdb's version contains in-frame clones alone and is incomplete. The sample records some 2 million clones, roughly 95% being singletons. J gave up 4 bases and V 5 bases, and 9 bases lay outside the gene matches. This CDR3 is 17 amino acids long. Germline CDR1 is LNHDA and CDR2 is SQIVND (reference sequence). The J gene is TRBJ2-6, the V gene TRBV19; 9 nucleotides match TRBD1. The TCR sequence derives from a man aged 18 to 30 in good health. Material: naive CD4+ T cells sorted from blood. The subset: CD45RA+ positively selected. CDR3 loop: CASSSGQGVSGANVLTF. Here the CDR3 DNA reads TGTGCCAGTAGTTCGGGACAGGGCGTTTCGGGGGCCAACGTCCTGACTTTC. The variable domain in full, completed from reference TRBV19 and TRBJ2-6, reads DGGITQSPKYLFRKEGQNVTLSCEQNLNHDAMYWYRQDPGQGLRLIYYSQIVNDFQKGDIAEGYSVSREKKESFPLTVTSAQKNPTAFYLCASSSGQGVSGANVLTFGAGSRLTVL.